The 5 T cell receptor beta chains reported below all come from one sample, sequenced in a study of blood T cell repertoires in COVID-19. Measured with immunoSEQ multiplex PCR; TCRdb has only the in-frame clones, and not every one. The sample records hundreds of thousands of clones, about 90% being singletons. Sequenced material: peripheral blood. The receptors derive from a young man with active or convalescent COVID-19.

This chain joins TRBV7-2 and TRBJ2-5, with 9 bases fitting TRBD1. Germline CDR1 SGHTA, CDR2 FQGNSA. This CDR3 region has 17 residues. Unmatched junction bases numbered 11, after V lost 5 bases and J lost 1 base. DNA for the CDR3: TGTGCCAGCAGCCTACGACGAGGACAGGGGATCCAAGAGACCCAGTACTTC. Amino acid sequence: CASSLRRGQGIQETQYF.

In this sample, this clone turned up a few times. The rearrangement uses TRBV6-5 and TRBJ2-5, with TRBD2 as a possible D gene (5 bases). The V end lost 6 bases, the J end lost 7 bases, and 9 bases lay between the germline ends. The germline V gene encodes CDR1 MNHEY and CDR2 SVGAGI. This CDR3 has 11 amino acids. As DNA, the CDR3 is TGTGCCAGCAGAGACGGAGGGACCCAGTACTTC. This codes for CASRDGGTQYF.

The V gene is TRBV28, the J gene TRBJ1-2; TRBD1 is a possible D gene (6 bases). Germline CDR1 and CDR2: MDHEN and SYDVKM. V lost 8 bases and J lost 4, with 20 bases in between. The CDR3 has 15 residues. The CDR3 bases are TGTGCCAGCTTGGGGGGGCGCGGGTTCCTCTATGGCTACACCTTC. Translation gives CASLGGRGFLYGYTF.

The CDR3 reads CASSAQGMIGDTQYF. CDR3 DNA sequence: TGTGCCAGCAGCGCGCAGGGGATGATAGGAGATACGCAGTATTTT. The chain uses TRBV9 and TRBJ2-3, with D maybe TRBD1 (6 bases). V was cut by 3 bases and J by 5 bases, with 16 bases left in between. CDR3 length: 15 amino acids. Germline CDR1 SGDLS, CDR2 YYNGEE.

The V call is TRBV19, the J call TRBJ1-1; D unresolved. The CDR3 loop spans 15 amino acids. Germline CDR1 reads LNHDA; CDR2 reads SQIVND (reference sequence). Trimming cost V 3 bases and J 2 bases, with 13 bases left between them. The DNA of the CDR3 is TGTGCCAGTAGTATGTACGGGGTGGGAAACACTGAAGCTTTCTTT. Its protein product is CASSMYGVGNTEAFF.